A single sample is the source of the 27 T cell receptor beta chains below, sequenced in a study of regulatory T cells in long-lasting Graves disease. Library construction for TCR beta used iRepertoire HTBI primers and Arm-PCR of CDR3 regions. TCRdb called the multiplex PCR reads again in MiXCR, with one record for every CDR3 protein. Of a few hundred thousand distinct CDR3 sequences in the sample, approximately 16% are singletons; the top ten hold about 27%. Time point here: newly diagnosed GD, antithyroid drugs for less than 3 months. The TCR library was made from RNA extracted from PBMCs. The same data also contributed to another study, on T cells in Graves' hyperthyroidism and ophthalmopathy.

The source material was peripheral blood mononuclear cells (PBMCs), sampled at new diagnosis, from a patient treated with antithyroid drugs. The receptors derive from a man aged 35 to 55 with Graves disease.

This clonotype was observed a handful of times. The genes are TRBV11-3 and TRBJ2-1, with a tentative D call TRBD1 (6 bases). The CDR3 is made up of 14 amino acids. Deletions cut 1 base from V and 8 bases from J, with 12 bases between. The germline V gene has CDR1 SGHNT and CDR2 YENEEA. CDR3 loop: CASSLGPGVDEQFF. DNA of the CDR3: TGTGCCAGCAGCTTAGGCCCAGGGGTCGATGAGCAGTTCTTC.

This clonotype showed up many times. The J gene is TRBJ2-1, the V gene TRBV20-1; 10 bases are a match to TRBD2. Germline CDR1 is DFQATT and CDR2 is SNEGSKA (reference sequence). The CDR3 loop spans 15 amino acids. The V gene end was trimmed by 6 bases and the J gene end by 9 bases; junction bases not matched to a gene: 14. CDR3 sequence reads: CSATDPQRGGVEQFF. In nucleotides, the CDR3 is TGCAGTGCAACCGACCCCCAGCGGGGGGGCGTTGAGCAGTTCTTC.

This clonotype was recorded at least ten times. The V call is TRBV9, the J call TRBJ2-5; TRBD1 might be the D (6 bases). The V gene's germline CDR1 is SGDLS and CDR2 YYNGEE. CDR3 length equals 15 residues. V lost 0 bases and J 1 base, leaving 10 bases between the germline ends. The CDR3 nucleotides read TGTGCCAGCAGCGTAGCGGGGACACTCCAAGAGACCCAGTACTTC. Its protein product is CASSVAGTLQETQYF.

Comment on this clonotype: This may come from a read error, since a much larger clone is one base off. This rearrangement joins TRBV2 to TRBJ2-2; D might be TRBD1 (6 bases). V was pared by 6 bases and J by 5 bases, with 19 bases between. Germline V gene lookup returns CDR1 SNHLY and CDR2 FYNNEI. There are 16 residues in the CDR3. The CDR3 is CASRYRALVGTGELFF. The CDR3 DNA follows: TGTGCCAGCAGATACAGGGCCCTCGTTGGGACCGGGGAGCTGTTTTTT. Full variable domain (outside the CDR3, taken from reference TRBV2 and TRBJ2-2): EPEVTQTPSHQVTQMGQEVILRCVPISNHLYFYWYRQILGQKVEFLVSFYNNEISEKSEIFDDQFSVERPDGSNFTLKIRSTKLEDSAMYFCASRYRALVGTGELFFGEGSRLTVL.

This clonotype showed up many times. This rearrangement joins TRBV18 to TRBJ1-1; 8 nucleotides align to TRBD1. Per the germline V gene, CDR1 is KGHSH and CDR2 is LQKENI. The CDR3 spans 16 residues. Trimming at V came to 1 base and at J to 1 base, leaving 5 bases not matched to a gene. CDR3 nucleotides: TGTGCCAGCTCACCACGCCAGGGGGCGGAGAACACTGAAGCTTTCTTT. Its protein product is CASSPRQGAENTEAFF.

This clonotype has at least ten counts. The CDR3, as DNA: TGTGCCAGCAGTTTGCCTAGCGGGAGCTCCTACGAGCAGTACTTC. This sequence encodes CASSLPSGSSYEQYF. V gene TRBV28 combines with J gene TRBJ2-7, with 10 nucleotides matching TRBD2. The CDR3 totals 15 residues. Trimming at V came to 3 bases and at J to 0 bases, leaving 2 bases not matched to a gene. The V gene's germline CDR1 is MDHEN and CDR2 SYDVKM.

This clonotype was recorded a few times. This chain joins TRBV20-1 and TRBJ1-4, with TRBD1 matching over 8 bases. Germline-derived CDR1 and CDR2 are DFQATT and SNEGSKA (reference sequence). This CDR3 has 17 amino acids. V lost 2 bases and J lost 0; bases outside the gene matches: 8. CDR3 region: CSARPGQALTTNEKLFF. Written as DNA, the CDR3 is TGCAGTGCTAGACCGGGACAGGCGCTTACAACTAATGAAAAACTGTTTTTT.

With respect to this clonotype: A junction boundary mismatches the germline segment, possibly from a read error. The chain combines TRBV5-1 with TRBJ1-2; D is perhaps TRBD1 (6 bases). CDR1 is SGHRS, CDR2 YFSETQ, per germline. The CDR3 is 12 amino acids. The CDR3 DNA reads as TGCGCCTGCAGCAGCAACAGGGATGGCTACACCTTC. It is translated as CACSSNRDGYTF.

The J gene is TRBJ1-5, the V gene TRBV24-1; tentatively, D is TRBD1 (5 bases). V dropped 7 bases and J dropped 0 bases, with 15 bases sitting between them. The CDR3 runs to 16 residues. Germline values: CDR1 KGHDR, CDR2 SFDVKD. CDR3 amino acids: CATSLQEINSNQPQHF. Here the CDR3 DNA reads TGTGCCACCAGCCTACAGGAGATAAATAGCAATCAGCCCCAGCATTTT.

The V gene is TRBV24-1, the J gene TRBJ1-1; D possibly corresponds to TRBD1 (5 bases). The germline V gene has CDR1 KGHDR and CDR2 SFDVKD. The V gene lost 7 bases and the J gene lost 3 bases, with 5 bases spanning the gap. This CDR3 has 11 amino acids. The CDR3, as DNA: TGTGCCACCAGGGGGGACACTGAAGCTTTCTTT. Encoded protein: CATRGDTEAFF.

This clonotype has ten or more counts. The chain is built from TRBV2 and TRBJ2-3, with D possibly matching TRBD2 (5 bases). V lost 5 bases and J 8 bases, leaving 14 bases between the germline ends. Germline CDR1 and CDR2: SNHLY and FYNNEI. The CDR3 runs to 13 residues. The CDR3 region has the DNA TGTGCCAGCAGTCAAGAATGGACTGCTACGCAGTATTTT. Translation gives CASSQEWTATQYF.

This clonotype has a count of ten or more. The V and J genes are TRBV18 and TRBJ1-2; 9 nucleotides agree with TRBD1. The CDR3 consists of 15 residues. With 0 bases clipped from V and 4 bases from J, the junction kept 3 bases outside the gene matches. The V gene's germline CDR1 is KGHSH and CDR2 LQKENI. Here the CDR3 DNA reads TGTGCCAGCTCACCACCGGGACAGGGAAGCTATGGCTACACCTTC. Its protein product is CASSPPGQGSYGYTF.

The rearrangement joins TRBV5-1 to TRBJ1-1; D remains unclear. CDR1 and CDR2 from the germline V gene are SGHRS and YFSETQ. V was trimmed by 4 bases and J by 7 bases, leaving 8 bases between them. This CDR3 contains 11 residues. The CDR3 bases are TGCGCCAGCAGCGCCGGGGTTGAAGCTTTCTTT. Protein: CASSAGVEAFF.

This clonotype has ten or more counts. V is TRBV28 and J is TRBJ1-4; D may be TRBD1 (6 bases). The germline gives CDR1 MDHEN, CDR2 SYDVKM. V gave up 5 bases and J gave up 0 bases, with 13 bases separating them. This CDR3 is 16 amino acids long. The CDR3 DNA follows: TGTGCCAGCAGTATCCCAGACAGGCCAACTAATGAAAAACTGTTTTTT. Amino acid sequence: CASSIPDRPTNEKLFF.

V usage is TRBV20-1 and J usage is TRBJ2-1; 7 bases line up with TRBD1. V trimming: 6 bases; J trimming: 1 base; junction bases outside the gene matches: 9. CDR3 length: 15 amino acids. Germline lookup yields CDR1 DFQATT and CDR2 SNEGSKA (reference sequence). The CDR3 loop reads CSAEPGTVSYNEQFF. The CDR3 DNA is TGCAGTGCGGAACCCGGGACAGTTTCCTACAATGAGCAGTTCTTC.

This clonotype was found many times. The chain links TRBV28 to TRBJ1-5, with D perhaps matching TRBD1 (5 bases). Trimming left V 4 bases short and J 1 base short, with 5 bases between. Germline-derived CDR1 and CDR2 are MDHEN and SYDVKM. The CDR3 has 13 residues. This chain's CDR3 is CASSWGSNQPQHF. The DNA for the CDR3 is TGTGCCAGCAGTTGGGGGAGCAATCAGCCCCAGCATTTT.

With respect to this clonotype: A read error may be the cause here, since a much bigger clone is one base away. V gene TRBV20-1 combines with J gene TRBJ2-1; possibly TRBD1 for D (6 bases). This CDR3 comprises 12 residues. CDR1 DFQATT and CDR2 SNEGSKA come from the germline V gene (reference sequence). The germline V and J ends were trimmed by 7 bases and 10 bases, with 17 bases remaining between them. The CDR3 spells CSVQGIAYEQFF. Written as DNA, the CDR3 is TGCAGTGTGCAGGGGATCGCCTACGAGCAGTTCTTC.

This clonotype has ten or more counts. The V and J genes are TRBV20-1 and TRBJ2-3, with D perhaps matching TRBD1 (6 bases). This CDR3 contains 14 residues. The germline CDR1 and CDR2 sequences are DFQATT and SNEGSKA (reference sequence). The germline V and J ends were trimmed by 5 bases and 2 bases, with 14 bases remaining between them. The chain's CDR3 is CSASDRISTDTQYF. The CDR3 region has the DNA TGCAGTGCTTCCGACAGGATATCCACAGATACGCAGTATTTT.

Ten or more counts support this clonotype. V gene TRBV6-1 combines with J gene TRBJ2-7, with a possible D match to TRBD1 (5 bases). Trimming removed 6 bases at V and 1 base at J, with 25 bases between. The CDR3 extends over 18 amino acids. Germline CDR1 reads MNHNS; CDR2 reads SASEGT. The CDR3 nucleotides read TGTGCCAGCAGGACAGTTCGCTTTGCCGGGTCGTCGTCCTACGAGCAGTACTTC. Protein: CASRTVRFAGSSSYEQYF.

This clonotype was recorded many times. This chain connects TRBV5-1 to TRBJ1-4; 7 nucleotides line up with TRBD1. The germline CDR1 and CDR2 sequences are SGHRS and YFSETQ. The CDR3 runs 14 residues. Trimming took 4 bases from V and 4 from J; bases not matched to a gene: 4. The CDR3 DNA reads as TGCGCCAGCAGCACAACAGGGGATAATGAAAAACTGTTTTTT. This sequence encodes CASSTTGDNEKLFF. The full variable domain, rest sourced from reference TRBV5-1 and TRBJ1-4, is KAGVTQTPRYLIKTRGQQVTLSCSPISGHRSVSWYQQTPGQGLQFLFEYFSETQRNKGNFPGRFSGRQFSNSRSEMNVSTLELGDSALYLCASSTTGDNEKLFFGSGTQLSVL.

This clonotype occurred a few times. The chain joins TRBV28 to TRBJ1-6; D gene ambiguous. The CDR3 has 14 amino acids. Germline V lookup: CDR1 MDHEN, CDR2 SYDVKM. Trimming cost V 5 bases and J 10 bases, with 15 bases left between them. The CDR3 DNA reads as TGTGCCAGCAGTCCGGTCGGGGTAGGGTCACCCCTCCACTTT. Amino acid sequence: CASSPVGVGSPLHF. The full variable domain, rest sourced from reference TRBV28 and TRBJ1-6, is DVKVTQSSRYLVKRTGEKVFLECVQDMDHENMFWYRQDPGLGLRLIYFSYDVKMKEKGDIPEGYSVSREKKERFSLILESASTNQTSMYLCASSPVGVGSPLHFGNGTRLTVT.

This clonotype was found many times. The chain has TRBV29-1 and TRBJ1-1; 9 bases are a match to TRBD1. Germline CDR1 is SQVTM and CDR2 is ANQGSEA. V shed 7 bases, J shed 1 base, and the junction held 4 bases outside the gene matches. CDR3 length: 13 amino acids. Here the CDR3 DNA reads TGCAGCGCCTTGGGACAGGGGAACACTGAAGCTTTCTTT. As protein: CSALGQGNTEAFF.

This chain uses TRBV24-1 with TRBJ2-3; 9 nucleotides match TRBD2. J gave up 3 bases and V 3 bases, and 6 bases lay outside the gene matches. CDR3 size: 16 residues. Per the germline V gene, CDR1 is KGHDR and CDR2 is SFDVKD. The CDR3 nucleotides are TGTGCCACCAGTGATGGGATGGGACTAGCTACAGATACGCAGTATTTT. It codes for CATSDGMGLATDTQYF.

At least ten counts were recorded for this clonotype. The V and J genes are TRBV20-1 and TRBJ1-1; D is perhaps TRBD1 (6 bases). This CDR3 contains 14 residues. Germline V gives CDR1 DFQATT, CDR2 SNEGSKA (reference sequence). Trimming took 3 bases from V and 5 from J, leaving 16 bases between them. The CDR3 DNA follows: TGCAGTGCTAGTGGGGCAGGGGCAGGAACTGAAGCTTTCTTT. It encodes CSASGAGAGTEAFF.

This clonotype was recorded many times. V and J are TRBV6-1 and TRBJ1-5, with D unresolved. CDR1 MNHNS and CDR2 SASEGT come from the germline V gene. V was clipped by 7 bases and J by 11 bases, with 21 bases between them. This CDR3 spans 14 amino acids. The CDR3 protein is CASTDRALDLSQHF. The CDR3 DNA reads as TGTGCCAGCACCGACCGGGCCCTCGACTTGTCCCAGCATTTT.

This clonotype was counted ten times or more. The CDR3 coding sequence is TGCAGTGCGGGGAGCGGACCGCTCCAAGAGACCCAGTACTTC. This encodes CSAGSGPLQETQYF. V usage is TRBV20-1 and J usage is TRBJ2-5; perhaps TRBD2 as D (5 bases). This CDR3 has 14 residues. Germline V gene lookup returns CDR1 DFQATT and CDR2 SNEGSKA (reference sequence). V lost 6 bases and J lost 1, with 15 bases in between.

This clonotype was seen at least ten times. The junction and the germline gene differ at one end; a read error may be behind it. This chain connects TRBV5-1 to TRBJ1-2; a possible D gene is TRBD1 (6 bases). This CDR3 has 14 amino acids. Germline CDR1 SGHRS, CDR2 YFSETQ. The DNA for the CDR3 is TGTGCCAGCAGCTTGGCGGGCCAGGGGAGCGGCTACACCTTC. Translating gives CASSLAGQGSGYTF.